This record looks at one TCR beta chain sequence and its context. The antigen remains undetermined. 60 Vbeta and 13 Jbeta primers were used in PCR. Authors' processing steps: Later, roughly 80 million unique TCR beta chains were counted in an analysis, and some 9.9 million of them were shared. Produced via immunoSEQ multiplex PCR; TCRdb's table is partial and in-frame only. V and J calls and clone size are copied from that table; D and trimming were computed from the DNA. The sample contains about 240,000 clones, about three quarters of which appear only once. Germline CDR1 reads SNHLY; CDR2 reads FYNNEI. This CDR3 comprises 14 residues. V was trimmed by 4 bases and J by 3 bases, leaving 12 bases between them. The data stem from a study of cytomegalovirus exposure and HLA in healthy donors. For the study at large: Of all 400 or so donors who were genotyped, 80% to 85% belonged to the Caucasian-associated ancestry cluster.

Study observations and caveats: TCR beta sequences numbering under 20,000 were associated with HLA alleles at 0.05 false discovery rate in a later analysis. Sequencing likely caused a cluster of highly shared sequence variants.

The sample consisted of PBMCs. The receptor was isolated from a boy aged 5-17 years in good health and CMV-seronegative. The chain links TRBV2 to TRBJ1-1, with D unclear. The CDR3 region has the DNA TGTGCCAGCAGTGTAGAGGGAGAAGACACTGAAGCTTTCTTT. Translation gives CASSVEGEDTEAFF. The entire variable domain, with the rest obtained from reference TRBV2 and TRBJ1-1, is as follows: EPEVTQTPSHQVTQMGQEVILRCVPISNHLYFYWYRQILGQKVEFLVSFYNNEISEKSEIFDDQFSVERPDGSNFTLKIRSTKLEDSAMYFCASSVEGEDTEAFFGQGTRLTVV.